This T cell receptor beta chain was sequenced for a study of beta chain features in type 1 diabetes. Reverse transcribing all isolated RNA meant expressed TCRB transcripts were sequenced. Clones were read by immunoSEQ multiplex PCR, and TCRdb kept only the in-frame ones, dropping some. Among about 400,000 clones listed, 10% to 15% were seen once. The CDR3 is 17 residues long. Germline loops: CDR1 LGHNA, CDR2 YNFKEQ. Trimming cost V 4 bases and J 0 bases, with 17 bases left between them. Study observations and caveats: Patients with Type 1 diabetes showed moderately but significantly shorter TCRB CDR3s in all four CD4+ subsets.

This clone was seen only a few times. As yet, its antigen is unknown. This chain uses TRBV4-2 with TRBJ2-3, with D tentatively TRBD2 (5 bases). The receptor was derived from a woman between 18 and 29 years old with type 1 diabetes. The sample consisted of naive CD4+ T cells from blood. The CDR3 DNA follows: TGTGCCAGCAGCCGGATTAGCCTACGGGGTAGCACAGATACGCAGTATTTT. Its translation: CASSRISLRGSTDTQYF.